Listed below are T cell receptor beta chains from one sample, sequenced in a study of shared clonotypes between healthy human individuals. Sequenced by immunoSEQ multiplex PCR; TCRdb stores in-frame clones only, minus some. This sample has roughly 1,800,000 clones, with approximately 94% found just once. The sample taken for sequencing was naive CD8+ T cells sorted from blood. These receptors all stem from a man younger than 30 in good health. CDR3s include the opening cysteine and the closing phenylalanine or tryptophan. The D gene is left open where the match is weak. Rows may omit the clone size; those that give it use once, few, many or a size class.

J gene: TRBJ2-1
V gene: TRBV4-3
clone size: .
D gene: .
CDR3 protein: CASSQTQSYNEQFF
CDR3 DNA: TGCGCCAGCAGCCAAACGCAGTCCTACAATGAGCAGTTCTTC

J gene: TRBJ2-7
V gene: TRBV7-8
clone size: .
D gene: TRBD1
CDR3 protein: CASSLAPGQHYYEQYF
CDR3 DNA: TGTGCCAGCAGCTTAGCCCCGGGACAGCACTACTACGAGCAGTACTTC

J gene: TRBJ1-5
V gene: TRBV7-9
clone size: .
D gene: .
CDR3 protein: CASSLEGGGNQPQHF
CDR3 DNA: TGTGCCAGCAGCTTAGAAGGTGGGGGCAATCAGCCCCAGCATTTT

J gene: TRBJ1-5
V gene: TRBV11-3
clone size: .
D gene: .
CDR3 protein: CASSPREPLSNQPQHF
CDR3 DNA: TGTGCCAGCAGCCCCCGCGAGCCCCTAAGTAATCAGCCCCAGCATTTT

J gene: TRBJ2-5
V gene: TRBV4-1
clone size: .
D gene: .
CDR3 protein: CASSQESGTLQETQYF
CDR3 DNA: TGCGCCAGCAGCCAAGAGTCCGGGACACTACAAGAGACCCAGTACTTC

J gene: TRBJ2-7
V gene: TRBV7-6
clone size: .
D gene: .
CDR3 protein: CASLPEDKGPVYEQYF
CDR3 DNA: TGTGCCAGCCTCCCCGAGGACAAGGGGCCGGTTTACGAGCAGTACTTC

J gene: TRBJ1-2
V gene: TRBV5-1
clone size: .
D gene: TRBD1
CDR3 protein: CASSLFLTADNQGEGYTF
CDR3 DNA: TGCGCCAGCAGCTTGTTCTTGACAGCCGACAATCAGGGGGAAGGCTACACCTTC

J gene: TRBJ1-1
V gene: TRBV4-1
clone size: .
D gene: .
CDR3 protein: CASSQEGGMNTEAFF
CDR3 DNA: TGCGCCAGCAGCCAAGAGGGGGGTATGAACACTGAAGCTTTCTTT

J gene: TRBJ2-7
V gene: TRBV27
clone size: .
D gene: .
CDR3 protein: CASSATGSYEQYF
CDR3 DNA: TGTGCCAGCAGTGCGACGGGGTCCTACGAGCAGTACTTC

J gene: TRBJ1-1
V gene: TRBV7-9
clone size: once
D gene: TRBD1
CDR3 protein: CASSPRDRGLYTEAFF
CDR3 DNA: TGTGCCAGCAGCCCCCGGGACAGGGGGCTGTACACTGAAGCTTTCTTT

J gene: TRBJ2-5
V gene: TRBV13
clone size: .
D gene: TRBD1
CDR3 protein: CASSSTGGIETQYF
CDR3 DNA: TGTGCCAGCAGCTCGACAGGGGGCATAGAGACCCAGTACTTC

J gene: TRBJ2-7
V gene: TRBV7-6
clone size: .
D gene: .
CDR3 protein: CASSLGRDSYEQYF
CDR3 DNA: TGTGCCAGCAGCTTAGGTCGGGACTCCTACGAGCAGTACTTC

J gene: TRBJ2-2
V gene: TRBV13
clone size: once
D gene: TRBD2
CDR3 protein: CASSLRTSGANTGELFF
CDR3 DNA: TGTGCCAGCAGCTTAAGGACTAGCGGGGCGAACACCGGGGAGCTGTTTTTT

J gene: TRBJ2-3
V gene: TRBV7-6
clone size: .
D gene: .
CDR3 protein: CASSFITDTQYF
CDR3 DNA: TGTGCCAGCAGCTTTATAACAGATACGCAGTATTTT

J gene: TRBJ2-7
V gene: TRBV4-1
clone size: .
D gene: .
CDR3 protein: CASSQDRGTYEQYF
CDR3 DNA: TGCGCCAGCAGCCAAGATCGTGGAACGTACGAGCAGTACTTC

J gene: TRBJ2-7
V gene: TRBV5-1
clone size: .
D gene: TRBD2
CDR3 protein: CASSEGLAYEQYF
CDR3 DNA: TGCGCCAGCAGCGAGGGACTAGCTTACGAGCAGTACTTC

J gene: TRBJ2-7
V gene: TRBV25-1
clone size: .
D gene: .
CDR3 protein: CASRTGSYEQYF
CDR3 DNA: TGTGCCAGCAGGACAGGTTCTTACGAGCAGTACTTC

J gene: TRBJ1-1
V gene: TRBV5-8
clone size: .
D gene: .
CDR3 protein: CASSLGSNTEAFF
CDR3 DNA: TGTGCCAGCAGCTTGGGGTCCAACACTGAAGCTTTCTTT

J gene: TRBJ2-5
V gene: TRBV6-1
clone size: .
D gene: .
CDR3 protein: CASREDMEETQYF
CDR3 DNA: TGTGCCAGCAGGGAAGACATGGAAGAGACCCAGTACTTC

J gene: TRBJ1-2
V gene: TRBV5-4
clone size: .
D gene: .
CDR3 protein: CASRGGFGSIGYTF
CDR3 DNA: TGTGCCAGCAGGGGTGGTTTTGGGTCCATTGGCTACACCTTC

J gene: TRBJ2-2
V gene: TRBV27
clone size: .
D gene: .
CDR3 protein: CASSLTTPYFNTGELFF
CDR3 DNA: TGTGCCAGCAGTTTAACTACACCTTATTTTAACACCGGGGAGCTGTTTTTT

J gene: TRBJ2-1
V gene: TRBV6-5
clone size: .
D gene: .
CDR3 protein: CASSYSAGVNEQFF
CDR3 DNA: TGTGCCAGCAGTTACTCGGCAGGGGTCAATGAGCAGTTCTTC

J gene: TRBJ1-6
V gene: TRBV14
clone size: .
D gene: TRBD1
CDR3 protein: CASSLTGGASYNSPLHF
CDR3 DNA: TGTGCCAGCAGCTTGACAGGGGGCGCTTCCTATAATTCACCCCTCCACTTT

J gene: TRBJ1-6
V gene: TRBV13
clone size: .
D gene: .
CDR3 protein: CASSFTGHGSPLHF
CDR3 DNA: TGTGCCAGCAGCTTTACAGGGCACGGGTCACCCCTCCACTTT

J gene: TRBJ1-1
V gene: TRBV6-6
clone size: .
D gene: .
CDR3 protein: CASRDTEAFF
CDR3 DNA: TGTGCCAGCAGAGACACTGAAGCTTTCTTT

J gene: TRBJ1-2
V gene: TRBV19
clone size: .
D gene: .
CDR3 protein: CATTPPGTGYGYTF
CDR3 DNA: TGTGCCACCACACCACCAGGTACGGGATATGGCTACACCTTC

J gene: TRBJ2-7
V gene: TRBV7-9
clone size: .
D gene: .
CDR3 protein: CASSPSEGTEQYF
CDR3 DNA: TGTGCCAGCAGTCCGAGTGAGGGCACCGAGCAGTACTTC

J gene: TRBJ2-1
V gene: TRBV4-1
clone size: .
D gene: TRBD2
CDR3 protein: CASSQERGVYNEQFF
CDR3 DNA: TGCGCCAGCAGCCAAGAGCGGGGGGTATACAATGAGCAGTTCTTC

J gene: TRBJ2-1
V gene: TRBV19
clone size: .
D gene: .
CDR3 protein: CASSIDPTGRMNEQFF
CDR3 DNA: TGTGCCAGTAGTATAGATCCAACAGGGAGGATGAATGAGCAGTTCTTC

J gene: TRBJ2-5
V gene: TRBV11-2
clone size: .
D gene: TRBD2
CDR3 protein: CASSFPGGQETQYF
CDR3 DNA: TGTGCCAGCAGCTTTCCGGGGGGCCAAGAGACCCAGTACTTC

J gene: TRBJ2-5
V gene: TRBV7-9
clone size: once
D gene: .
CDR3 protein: CASSLVPDMKETQYF
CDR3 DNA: TGTGCCAGCAGCTTAGTTCCCGACATGAAAGAGACCCAGTACTTC

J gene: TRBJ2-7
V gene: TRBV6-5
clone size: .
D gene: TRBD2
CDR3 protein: CASSYGLAGTYEQYF
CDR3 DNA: TGTGCCAGCAGTTACGGGCTAGCGGGGACCTACGAGCAGTACTTC

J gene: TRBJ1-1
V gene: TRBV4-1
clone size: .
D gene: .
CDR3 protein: CASSQSGIPEEAFF
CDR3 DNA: TGCGCCAGCAGCCAATCAGGGATACCTGAAGAAGCTTTCTTT

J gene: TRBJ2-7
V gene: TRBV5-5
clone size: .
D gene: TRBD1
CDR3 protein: CASSLGQHHEQYF
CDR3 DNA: TGTGCCAGCAGCCTGGGACAGCATCACGAGCAGTACTTC

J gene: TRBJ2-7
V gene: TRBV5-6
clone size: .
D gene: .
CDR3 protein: CASSTGITYEQYF
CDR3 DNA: TGTGCCAGCAGCACCGGGATAACCTACGAGCAGTACTTC

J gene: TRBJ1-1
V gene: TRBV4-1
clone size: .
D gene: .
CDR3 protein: CASSQESEGKDTEAFF
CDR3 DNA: TGCGCCAGCAGCCAAGAATCGGAGGGCAAGGACACTGAAGCTTTCTTT

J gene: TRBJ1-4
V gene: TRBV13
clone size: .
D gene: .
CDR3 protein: CASSLGRMGEKLFF
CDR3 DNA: TGTGCCAGCAGCTTAGGCAGGATGGGTGAAAAACTGTTTTTT

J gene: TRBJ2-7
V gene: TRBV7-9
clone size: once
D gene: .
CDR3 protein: CASSPSPSTVTYEQYF
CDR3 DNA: TGTGCCAGCAGCCCGTCCCCAAGCACAGTCACCTACGAGCAGTACTTC

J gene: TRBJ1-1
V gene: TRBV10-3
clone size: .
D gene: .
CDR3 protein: CAISEVQVTEAFF
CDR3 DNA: TGTGCCATCAGTGAGGTCCAGGTTACTGAAGCTTTCTTT

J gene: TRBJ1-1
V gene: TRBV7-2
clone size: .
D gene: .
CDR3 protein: CASSLGAGAVPEAFF
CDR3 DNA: TGTGCCAGCAGCTTAGGGGCAGGTGCCGTCCCTGAAGCTTTCTTT

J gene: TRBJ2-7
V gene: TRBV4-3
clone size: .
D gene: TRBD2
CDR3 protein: CASSGGLADYEQYF
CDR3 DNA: TGCGCCAGCAGTGGGGGACTAGCTGATTACGAGCAGTACTTC

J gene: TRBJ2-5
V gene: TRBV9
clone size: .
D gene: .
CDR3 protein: CASSVGGGTETQYF
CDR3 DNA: TGTGCCAGCAGCGTAGGTGGCGGGACAGAGACCCAGTACTTC

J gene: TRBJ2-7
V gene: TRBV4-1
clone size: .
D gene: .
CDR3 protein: CASSQVPGLGYEQYF
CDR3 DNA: TGCGCCAGCAGCCAAGTCCCCGGCCTCGGTTACGAGCAGTACTTC

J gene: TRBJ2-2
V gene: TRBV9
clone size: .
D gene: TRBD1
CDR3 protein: CASSPGGSGELFF
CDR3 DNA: TGTGCCAGCAGCCCAGGGGGATCCGGGGAGCTGTTTTTT

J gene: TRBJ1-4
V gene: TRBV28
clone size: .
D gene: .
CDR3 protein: CASSRVFGTNEKLFF
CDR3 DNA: TGTGCCAGCAGTCGGGTTTTCGGAACTAATGAAAAACTGTTTTTT

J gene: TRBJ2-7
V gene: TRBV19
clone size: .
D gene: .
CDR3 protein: CASNGGGPGEQYF
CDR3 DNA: TGTGCCAGTAATGGAGGGGGACCGGGCGAGCAGTACTTC

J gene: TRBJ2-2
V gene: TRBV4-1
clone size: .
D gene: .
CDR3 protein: CASSPYGVKNTGELFF
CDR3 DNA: TGCGCCAGCAGCCCCTACGGTGTGAAGAACACCGGGGAGCTGTTTTTT

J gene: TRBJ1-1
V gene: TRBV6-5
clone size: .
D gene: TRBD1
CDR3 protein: CASSWDRANTEAFF
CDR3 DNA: TGTGCCAGCAGTTGGGACAGGGCAAACACTGAAGCTTTCTTT

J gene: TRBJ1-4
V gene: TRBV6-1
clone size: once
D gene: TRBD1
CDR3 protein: CASSEIRTGPNEKLFF
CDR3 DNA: TGTGCCAGCAGTGAAATTAGGACAGGCCCTAATGAAAAACTGTTTTTT

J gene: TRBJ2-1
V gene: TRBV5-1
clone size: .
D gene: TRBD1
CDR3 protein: CASSRSRTGGWEQFF
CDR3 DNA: TGCGCCAGCAGCCGATCTAGGACAGGGGGCTGGGAGCAGTTCTTC

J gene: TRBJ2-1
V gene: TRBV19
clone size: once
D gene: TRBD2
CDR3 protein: CASSVDLAGEDNEQFF
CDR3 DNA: TGTGCCAGTAGTGTCGATCTAGCGGGAGAGGACAATGAGCAGTTCTTC

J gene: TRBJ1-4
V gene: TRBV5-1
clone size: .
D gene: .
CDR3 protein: CASSLADAQTITTNEKLFF
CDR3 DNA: TGCGCCAGCAGCTTGGCCGATGCGCAGACAATTACAACTAATGAAAAACTGTTTTTT

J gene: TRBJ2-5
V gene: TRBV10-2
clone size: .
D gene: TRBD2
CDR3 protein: CASSLLAGGQETQYF
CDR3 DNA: TGCGCCAGCAGTTTACTAGCGGGAGGGCAGGAGACCCAGTACTTC

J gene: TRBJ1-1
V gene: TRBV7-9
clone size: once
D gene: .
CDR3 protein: CASSQGGSLNTEAFF
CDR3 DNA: TGTGCCAGCAGCCAAGGGGGGAGTCTGAACACTGAAGCTTTCTTT

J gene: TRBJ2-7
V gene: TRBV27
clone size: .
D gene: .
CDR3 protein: CASRPAGTGGEQYF
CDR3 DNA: TGTGCCAGCAGACCTGCCGGGACTGGGGGCGAGCAGTACTTC

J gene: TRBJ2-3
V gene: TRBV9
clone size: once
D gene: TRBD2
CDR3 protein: CASSPGGSTDTQYF
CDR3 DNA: TGTGCCAGCAGCCCGGGGGGGAGTACAGATACGCAGTATTTT

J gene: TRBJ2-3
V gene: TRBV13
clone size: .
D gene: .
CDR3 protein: CASSVSSSTDTQYF
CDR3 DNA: TGTGCCAGCAGCGTCAGTAGTAGCACAGATACGCAGTATTTT

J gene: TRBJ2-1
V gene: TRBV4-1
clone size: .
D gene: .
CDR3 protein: CASSPELGYEMNEQFF
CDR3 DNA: TGCGCCAGCAGCCCCGAGTTGGGGTATGAGATGAATGAGCAGTTCTTC

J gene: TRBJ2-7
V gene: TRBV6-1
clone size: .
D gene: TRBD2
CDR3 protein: CASSEGLAGTYEQYF
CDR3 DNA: TGTGCCAGCAGTGAAGGGCTAGCGGGGACCTACGAGCAGTACTTC